This T cell receptor beta chain is from a study of T-cell memory formation after mild COVID-19 (dated by TCRdb to the early 2020s). With respect to the entire study: Most TCR sequence clusters were specific to one of the two donors. T-cell clones expanding and contracting after mild COVID-19 in two donors were tracked by longitudinal TCRalpha and TCRbeta repertoire sequencing. The cohort comprised two young, previously healthy adult volunteers, one female and one male.

PBMCs were isolated by Ficoll-Paque density gradient centrifugation. Remarks on this clonotype: Its antigen remains unidentified. No much larger clone is present one base from it, and per-base qualities are unavailable.

Sequencing was carried out with an Illumina NovaSeq 6000. TCRalpha and TCRbeta cDNA libraries were constructed by 5'RACE with constant-segment primers, with sample barcodes and unique molecular identifiers being introduced. RNA was extracted from every sample with Trizol reagent. Libraries were amplified in two PCR steps, with a second sample barcode and Illumina TruSeq adapters added in the second step. Libraries were sequenced on an Illumina NovaSeq with 2 x 150 bp paired-end reads. The published analysis was carried out like this. Reads were demultiplexed and collapsed into UMI-guided consensus sequences with migec v1.2.7. Using mixcr v2.1.11, UMI consensuses were aligned to TRA and TRB V and J templates and then assembled into clonotypes. A clonotype was counted as expanded or contracted only when both edgeR and NoisET called the clonotype significant, with the noise models trained on biological replicates. For edgeR calls, the thresholds were a false discovery rate-adjusted p below 0.01 and a log2 fold-change of 1. As an exploratory analysis of dynamics, max-normalized trajectories of the 1000 most abundant clonotypes were examined with PCA combined with hierarchical clustering. The CD4 or CD8 phenotype of responding clones was assigned using the separately sequenced CD4+ and CD8+ repertoires. Clones were called with MiXCR by TCRdb after fastp trimmed the public reads at Q25, and only in-frame beta chains were retained. Rows matching on CDR3 protein sequence are summarized as one entry with the most common DNA and genes. The V and J calls, along with clone size, are taken from TCRdb and not from the paper's own processing. Here the sample has fewer than 450,000 distinct CDR3 sequences; roughly 21% occur a single time. The top ten clonotypes cover roughly an eighth of the sample.

Findings and caveats that apply to the study as a whole: Clones that contracted from day 15 to 85 showed balanced CD4/CD8 phenotypes, whereas a second wave of clones that expanded from day 15 to 37 leaned towards CD4+. Some responding clones were found in pre-infection memory, which suggests that pre-existing cross-reactive memory T cells took part in the SARS-CoV-2 response. The second-wave clones that peaked on day 37 were not confirmed to be SARS-CoV-2 specific. Contracting CD4+ clones turned up mainly in the CM and EM memory subsets, whereas EMRA was where CD8+ clones were enriched. The study included only a couple of mild cases, and larger cohorts that include severe cases with pre-infection samples were judged to be necessary.

The CDR3 runs 16 amino acids, cysteine and phenylalanine included. The read is trimmed to its CDR3 DNA, 48 bases read in frame from base 1. CDR1 and CDR2 are drawn from the germline V gene: ENHRY, SYGVKD. Relative to germline, V is 4 bases shorter and J is 3 bases shorter, with 19 bases between their ends. The V and J genes are TRBV10-3 and TRBJ2-7; there is no confident call for the D gene. This clonotype was obtained from an adult woman who had mild COVID-19 (a few samples of this study predate the infection). The sample titles of this study are shuffled in the database, so cell type and time point are left out; the donor was told from shared clones. The sample taken for sequencing was PBMCs or a T cell subset sorted from them (not recorded which). The CDR3 protein is CAISAWSHLRFYEQYF. In nucleotide form, the sequence is TGTGCCATCAGTGCCTGGAGCCACCTACGTTTCTACGAGCAGTACTTC.